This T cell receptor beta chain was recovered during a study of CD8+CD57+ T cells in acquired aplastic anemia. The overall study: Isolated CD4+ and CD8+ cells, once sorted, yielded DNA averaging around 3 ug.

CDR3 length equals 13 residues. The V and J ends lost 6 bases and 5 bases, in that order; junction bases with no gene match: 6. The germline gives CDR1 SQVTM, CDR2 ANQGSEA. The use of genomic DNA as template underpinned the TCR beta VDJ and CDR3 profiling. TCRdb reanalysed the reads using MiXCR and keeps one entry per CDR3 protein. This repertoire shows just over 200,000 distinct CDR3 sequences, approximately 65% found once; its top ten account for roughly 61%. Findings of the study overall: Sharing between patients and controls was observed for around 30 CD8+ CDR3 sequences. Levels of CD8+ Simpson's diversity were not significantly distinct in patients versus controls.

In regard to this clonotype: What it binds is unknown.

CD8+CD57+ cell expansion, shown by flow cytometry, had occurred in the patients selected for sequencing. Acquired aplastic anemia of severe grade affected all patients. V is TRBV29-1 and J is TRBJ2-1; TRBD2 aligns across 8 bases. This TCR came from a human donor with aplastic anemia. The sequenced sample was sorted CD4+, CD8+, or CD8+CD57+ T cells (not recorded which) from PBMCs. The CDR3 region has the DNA TGCAGCGTCCGCGGGGGGTCACACAATGAGCAGTTCTTC. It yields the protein CSVRGGSHNEQFF.